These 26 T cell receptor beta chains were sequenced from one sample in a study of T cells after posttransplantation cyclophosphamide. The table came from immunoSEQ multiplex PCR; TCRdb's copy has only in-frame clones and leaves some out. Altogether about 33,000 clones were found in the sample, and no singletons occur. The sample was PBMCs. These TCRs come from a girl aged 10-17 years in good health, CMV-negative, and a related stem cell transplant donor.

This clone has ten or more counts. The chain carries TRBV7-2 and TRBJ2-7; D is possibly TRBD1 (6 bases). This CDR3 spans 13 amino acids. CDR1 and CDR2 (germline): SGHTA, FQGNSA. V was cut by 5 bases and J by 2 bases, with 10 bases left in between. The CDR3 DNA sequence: TGTGCCAGCAGCACAGGGATAACCTACGAGCAGTACTTC. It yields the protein CASSTGITYEQYF.

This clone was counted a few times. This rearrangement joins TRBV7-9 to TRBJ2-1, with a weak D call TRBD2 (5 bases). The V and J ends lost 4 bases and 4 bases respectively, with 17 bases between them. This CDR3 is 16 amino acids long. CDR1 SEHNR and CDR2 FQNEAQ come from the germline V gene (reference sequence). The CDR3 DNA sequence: TGTGCCAGCAGCTCTTCGAGCGGCGAAAGATACAATGAGCAGTTCTTC. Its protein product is CASSSSSGERYNEQFF.

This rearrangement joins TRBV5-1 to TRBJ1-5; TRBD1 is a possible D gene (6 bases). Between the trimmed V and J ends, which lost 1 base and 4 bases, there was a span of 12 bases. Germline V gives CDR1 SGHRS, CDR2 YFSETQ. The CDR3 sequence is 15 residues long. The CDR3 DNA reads TGCGCCAGCAGCTTGCAAACAGGGATGAATCAGCCCCAGCATTTT. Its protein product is CASSLQTGMNQPQHF. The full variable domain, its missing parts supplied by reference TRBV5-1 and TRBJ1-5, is KAGVTQTPRYLIKTRGQQVTLSCSPISGHRSVSWYQQTPGQGLQFLFEYFSETQRNKGNFPGRFSGRQFSNSRSEMNVSTLELGDSALYLCASSLQTGMNQPQHFGDGTRLSIL.

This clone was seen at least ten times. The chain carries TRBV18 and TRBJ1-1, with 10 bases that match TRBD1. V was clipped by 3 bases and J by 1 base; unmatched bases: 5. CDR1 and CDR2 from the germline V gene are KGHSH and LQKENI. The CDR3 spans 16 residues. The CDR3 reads CASSPRQGAGNTEAFF. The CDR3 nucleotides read TGTGCCAGCTCACCCAGACAGGGGGCCGGGAACACTGAAGCTTTCTTT. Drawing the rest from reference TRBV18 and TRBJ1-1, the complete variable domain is NAGVMQNPRHLVRRRGQEARLRCSPMKGHSHVYWYRQLPEEGLKFMVYLQKENIIDESGMPKERFSAEFPKEGPSILRIQQVVRGDSAAYFCASSPRQGAGNTEAFFGQGTRLTVV.

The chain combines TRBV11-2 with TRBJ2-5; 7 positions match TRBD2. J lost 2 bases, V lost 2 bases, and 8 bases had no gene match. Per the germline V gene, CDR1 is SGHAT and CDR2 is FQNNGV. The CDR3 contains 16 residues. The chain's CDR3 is CASSLSVWEGQETQYF. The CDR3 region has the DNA TGTGCCAGCAGCTTATCAGTGTGGGAGGGACAAGAGACCCAGTACTTC.

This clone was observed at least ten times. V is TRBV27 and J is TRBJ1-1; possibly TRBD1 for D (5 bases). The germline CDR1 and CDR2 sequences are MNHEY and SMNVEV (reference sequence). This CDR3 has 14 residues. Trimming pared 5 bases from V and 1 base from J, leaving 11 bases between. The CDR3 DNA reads TGTGCCAGCAGTCTAAGGGGTAAGAACACTGAAGCTTTCTTT. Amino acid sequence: CASSLRGKNTEAFF.

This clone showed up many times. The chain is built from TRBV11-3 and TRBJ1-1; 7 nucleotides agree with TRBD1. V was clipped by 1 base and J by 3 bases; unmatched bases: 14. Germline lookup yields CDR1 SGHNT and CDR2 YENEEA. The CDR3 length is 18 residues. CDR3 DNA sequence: TGTGCCAGCAGCTTAGGATCCGGGACAGCCCCAGGGGACACTGAAGCTTTCTTT. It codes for CASSLGSGTAPGDTEAFF.

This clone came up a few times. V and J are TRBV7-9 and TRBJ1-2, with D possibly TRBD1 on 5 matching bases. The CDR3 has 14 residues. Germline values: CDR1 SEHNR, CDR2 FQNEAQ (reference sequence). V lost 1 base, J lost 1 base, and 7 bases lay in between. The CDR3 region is CASSLGTSNYGYTF. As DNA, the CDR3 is TGTGCCAGCAGCTTAGGGACAAGTAACTATGGCTACACCTTC. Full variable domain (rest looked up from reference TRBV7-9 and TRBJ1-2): DTGVSQNPRHKITKRGQNVTFRCDPISEHNRLYWYRQTLGQGPEFLTYFQNEAQLEKSRLLSDRFSAERPKGSFSTLEIQRTEQGDSAMYLCASSLGTSNYGYTFGSGTRLTVV.

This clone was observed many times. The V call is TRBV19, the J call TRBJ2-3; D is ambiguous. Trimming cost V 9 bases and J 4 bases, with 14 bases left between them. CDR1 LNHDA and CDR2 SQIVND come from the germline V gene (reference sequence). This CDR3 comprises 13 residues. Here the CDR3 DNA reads TGTGCCAGCCGCGCTCAGGATGCAGATACGCAGTATTTT. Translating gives CASRAQDADTQYF.

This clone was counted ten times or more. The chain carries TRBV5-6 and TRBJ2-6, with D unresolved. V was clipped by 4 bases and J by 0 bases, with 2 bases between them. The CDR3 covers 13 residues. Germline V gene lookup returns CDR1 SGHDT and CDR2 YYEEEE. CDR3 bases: TGTGCCAGCAGCCTCTCTGGGGCCAACGTCCTGACTTTC. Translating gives CASSLSGANVLTF.

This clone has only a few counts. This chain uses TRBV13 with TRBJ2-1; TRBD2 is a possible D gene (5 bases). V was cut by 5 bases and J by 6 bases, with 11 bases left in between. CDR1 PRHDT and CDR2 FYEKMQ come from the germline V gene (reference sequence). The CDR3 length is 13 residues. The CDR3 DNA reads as TGTGCCAGCAGCGGGGTCGCGGGCAATGAGCAGTTCTTC. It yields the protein CASSGVAGNEQFF.

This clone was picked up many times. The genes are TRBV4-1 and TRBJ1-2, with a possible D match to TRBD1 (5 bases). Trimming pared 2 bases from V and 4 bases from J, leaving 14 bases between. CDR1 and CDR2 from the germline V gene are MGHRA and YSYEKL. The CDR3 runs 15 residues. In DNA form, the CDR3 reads TGCGCCAGCAGCCAAACTCCCCGGCAGGGCTATGGCTACACCTTC. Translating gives CASSQTPRQGYGYTF.

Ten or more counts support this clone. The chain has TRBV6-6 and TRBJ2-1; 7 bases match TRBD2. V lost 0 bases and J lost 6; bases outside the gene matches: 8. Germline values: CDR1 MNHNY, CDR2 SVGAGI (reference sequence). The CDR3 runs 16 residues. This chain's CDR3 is CASSYSRVVAGNEQFF. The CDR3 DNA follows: TGTGCCAGCAGTTACTCCAGAGTAGTAGCGGGCAATGAGCAGTTCTTC.

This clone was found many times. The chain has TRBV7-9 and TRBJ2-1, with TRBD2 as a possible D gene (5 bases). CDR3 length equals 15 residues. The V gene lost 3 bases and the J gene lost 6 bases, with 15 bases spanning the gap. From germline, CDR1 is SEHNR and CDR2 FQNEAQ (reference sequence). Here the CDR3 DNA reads TGTGCCAGCAGCTTGGTCGGGATAGGCAGCAATGAGCAGTTCTTC. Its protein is CASSLVGIGSNEQFF.

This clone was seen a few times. Written as DNA, the CDR3 is TGTGCCAGCAGCTTCGTCTCTAGCGGGAGGGGGACCGGGGAGCTGTTTTTT. Protein product: CASSFVSSGRGTGELFF. This chain links TRBV11-3 with TRBJ2-2; TRBD2 aligns across 12 bases. The length of the CDR3 is 17 residues. Trimming cost V 3 bases and J 5 bases; bases outside gene matches: 7. Germline-derived CDR1 and CDR2 are SGHNT and YENEEA.

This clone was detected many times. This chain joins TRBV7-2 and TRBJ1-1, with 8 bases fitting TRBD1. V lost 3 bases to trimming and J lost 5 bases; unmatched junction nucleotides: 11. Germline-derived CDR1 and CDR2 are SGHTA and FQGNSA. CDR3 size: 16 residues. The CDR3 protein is CASSFTGGRHITEAFF. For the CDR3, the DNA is TGTGCCAGCAGCTTTACAGGGGGTCGGCATATTACTGAAGCTTTCTTT.

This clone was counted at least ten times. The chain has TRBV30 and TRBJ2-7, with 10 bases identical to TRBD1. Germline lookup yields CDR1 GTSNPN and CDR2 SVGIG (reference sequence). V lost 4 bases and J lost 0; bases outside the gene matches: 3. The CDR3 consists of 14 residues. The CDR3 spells CAWNRDRGSYEQYF. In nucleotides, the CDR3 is TGTGCCTGGAACCGGGACAGGGGCTCCTACGAGCAGTACTTC.

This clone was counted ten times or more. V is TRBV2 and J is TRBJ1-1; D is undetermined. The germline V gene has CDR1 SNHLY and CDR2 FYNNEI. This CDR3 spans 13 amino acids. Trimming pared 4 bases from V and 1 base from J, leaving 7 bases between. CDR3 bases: TGTGCCAGCAGTGCAGAGGGGAACACTGAAGCTTTCTTT. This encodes CASSAEGNTEAFF.

The DNA for the CDR3 is TGTGCCAGCAGCGAAACAGGCTCTGGAAACACCATATATTTT. This codes for CASSETGSGNTIYF. This sequence joins TRBV9 and TRBJ1-3, with TRBD1 as a possible D gene (5 bases). The V end was cut by 3 bases, the J end by 0 bases, with 7 bases between. The CDR3 runs 14 residues. Germline CDR1 SGDLS, CDR2 YYNGEE.

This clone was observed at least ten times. The CDR3 loop reads CAWRKQGATEAFF. In DNA form, the CDR3 reads TGTGCCTGGAGAAAACAGGGGGCCACTGAAGCTTTCTTT. This rearrangement joins TRBV30 to TRBJ1-1; TRBD1 agrees at 9 bases. From germline, CDR1 is GTSNPN and CDR2 SVGIG (reference sequence). The CDR3 spans 13 residues. V shed 3 bases, J shed 4 bases, and the junction held 3 bases outside the gene matches.

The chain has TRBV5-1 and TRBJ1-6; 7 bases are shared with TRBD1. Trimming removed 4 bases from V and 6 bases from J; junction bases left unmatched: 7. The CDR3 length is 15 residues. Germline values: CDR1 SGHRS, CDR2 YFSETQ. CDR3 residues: CASSLGQQINSPLHF. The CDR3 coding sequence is TGCGCCAGCAGCCTGGGACAGCAGATTAATTCACCCCTCCACTTT.

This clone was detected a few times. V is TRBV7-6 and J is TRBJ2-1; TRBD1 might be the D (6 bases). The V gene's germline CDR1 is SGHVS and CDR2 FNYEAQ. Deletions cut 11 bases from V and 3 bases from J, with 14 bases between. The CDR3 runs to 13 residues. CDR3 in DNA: TGTGCCCTACAGGGCCCTCACTACAATGAGCAGTTCTTC. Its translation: CALQGPHYNEQFF.

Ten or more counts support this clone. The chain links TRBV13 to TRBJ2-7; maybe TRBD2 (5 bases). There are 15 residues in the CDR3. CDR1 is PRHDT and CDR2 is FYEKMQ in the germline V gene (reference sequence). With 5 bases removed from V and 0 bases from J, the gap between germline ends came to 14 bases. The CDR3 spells CASSQLARSSYEQYF. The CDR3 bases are TGTGCCAGCAGCCAGCTAGCAAGGAGCTCCTACGAGCAGTACTTC. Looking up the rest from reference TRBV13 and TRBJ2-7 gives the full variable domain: AAGVIQSPRHLIKEKRETATLKCYPIPRHDTVYWYQQGPGQDPQFLISFYEKMQSDKGSIPDRFSAQQFSDYHSELNMSSLELGDSALYFCASSQLARSSYEQYFGPGTRLTVT.

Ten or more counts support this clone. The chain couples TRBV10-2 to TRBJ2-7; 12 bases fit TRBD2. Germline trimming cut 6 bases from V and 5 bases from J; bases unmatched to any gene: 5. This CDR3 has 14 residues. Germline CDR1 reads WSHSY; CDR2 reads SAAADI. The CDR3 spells CASRGTSGSDEQYF. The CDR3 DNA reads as TGCGCCAGCAGAGGGACTAGCGGGTCCGACGAGCAGTACTTC.

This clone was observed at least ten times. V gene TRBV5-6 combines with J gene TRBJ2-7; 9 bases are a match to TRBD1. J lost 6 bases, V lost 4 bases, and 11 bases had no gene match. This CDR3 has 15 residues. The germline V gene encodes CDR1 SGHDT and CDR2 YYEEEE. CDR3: CASSEDRGRFGEQYF. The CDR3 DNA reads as TGTGCCAGCAGCGAGGACAGGGGCAGGTTTGGCGAGCAGTACTTC.

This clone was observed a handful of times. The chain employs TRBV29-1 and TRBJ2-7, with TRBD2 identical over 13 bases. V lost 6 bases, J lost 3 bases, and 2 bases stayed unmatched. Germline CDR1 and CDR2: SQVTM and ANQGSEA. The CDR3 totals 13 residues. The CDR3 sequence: CSVRLAGGYEQYF. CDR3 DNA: TGCAGCGTGCGACTAGCGGGAGGCTACGAGCAGTACTTC.